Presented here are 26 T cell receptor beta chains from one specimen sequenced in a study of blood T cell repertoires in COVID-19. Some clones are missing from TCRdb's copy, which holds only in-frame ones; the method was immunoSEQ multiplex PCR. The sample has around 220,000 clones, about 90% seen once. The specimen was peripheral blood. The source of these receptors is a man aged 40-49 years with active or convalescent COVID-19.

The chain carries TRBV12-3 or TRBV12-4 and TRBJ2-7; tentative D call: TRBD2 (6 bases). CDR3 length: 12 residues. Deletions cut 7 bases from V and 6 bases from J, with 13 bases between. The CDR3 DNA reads TGTGCCAGCACCCATACGCGGGGCGAGCAGTACTTC. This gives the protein CASTHTRGEQYF.

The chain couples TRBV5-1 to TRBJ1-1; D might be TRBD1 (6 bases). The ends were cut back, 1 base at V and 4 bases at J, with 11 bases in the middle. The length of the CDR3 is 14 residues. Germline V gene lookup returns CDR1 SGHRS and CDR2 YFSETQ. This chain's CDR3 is CASSLTGYGTEAFF. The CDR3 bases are TGCGCCAGCAGCTTGACAGGGTATGGCACTGAAGCTTTCTTT.

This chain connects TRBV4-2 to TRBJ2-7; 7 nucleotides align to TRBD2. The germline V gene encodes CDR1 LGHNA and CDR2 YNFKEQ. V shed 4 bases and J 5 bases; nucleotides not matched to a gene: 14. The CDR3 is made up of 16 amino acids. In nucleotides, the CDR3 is TGTGCCAGCAGCCCCTGGAGCGGGGAAGAACGCCACGAGCAGTACTTC. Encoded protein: CASSPWSGEERHEQYF.

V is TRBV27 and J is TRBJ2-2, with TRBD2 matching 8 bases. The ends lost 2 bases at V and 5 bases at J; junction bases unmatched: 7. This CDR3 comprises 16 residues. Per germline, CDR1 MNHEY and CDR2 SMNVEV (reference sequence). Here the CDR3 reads CASSLAASGSTGELFF. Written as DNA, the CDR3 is TGTGCCAGCAGTTTAGCGGCGAGCGGGAGTACCGGGGAGCTGTTTTTT.

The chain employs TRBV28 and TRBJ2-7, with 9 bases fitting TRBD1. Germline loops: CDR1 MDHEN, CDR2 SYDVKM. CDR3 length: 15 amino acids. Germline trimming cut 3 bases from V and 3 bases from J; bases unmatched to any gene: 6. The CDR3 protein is CASSFGQGYLYEQYF. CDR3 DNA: TGTGCCAGCAGTTTCGGACAGGGGTATCTCTACGAGCAGTACTTC.

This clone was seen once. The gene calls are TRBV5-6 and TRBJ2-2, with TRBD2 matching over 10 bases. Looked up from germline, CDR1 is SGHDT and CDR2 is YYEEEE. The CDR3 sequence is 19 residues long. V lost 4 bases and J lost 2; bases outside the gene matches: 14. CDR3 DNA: TGTGCCAGCAGCCACGGGGGGCTAGCGGGAGAACCAAACACCGGGGAGCTGTTTTTT. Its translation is CASSHGGLAGEPNTGELFF.

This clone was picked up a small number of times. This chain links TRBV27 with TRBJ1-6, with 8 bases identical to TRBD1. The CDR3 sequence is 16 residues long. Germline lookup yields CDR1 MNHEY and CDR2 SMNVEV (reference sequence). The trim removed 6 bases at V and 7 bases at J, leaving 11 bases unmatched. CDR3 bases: TGTGCCAGCAGGCCGACAGGGGTAAGGGAAAATTCACCCCTCCACTTT. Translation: CASRPTGVRENSPLHF.

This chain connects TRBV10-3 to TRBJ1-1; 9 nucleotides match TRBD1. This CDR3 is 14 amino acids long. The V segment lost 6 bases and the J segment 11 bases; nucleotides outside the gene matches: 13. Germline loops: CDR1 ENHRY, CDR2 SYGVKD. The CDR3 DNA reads TGTGCCATCAGACCTACAGGGGGCGCGGCCGAGGCTTTCTTT. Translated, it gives CAIRPTGGAAEAFF.

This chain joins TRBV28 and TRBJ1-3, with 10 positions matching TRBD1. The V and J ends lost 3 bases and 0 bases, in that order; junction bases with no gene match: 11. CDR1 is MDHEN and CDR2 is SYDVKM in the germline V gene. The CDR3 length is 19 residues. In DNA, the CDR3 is TGTGCCAGCAGTTTCTCCCGGGACAGGGGATCTCTCTCTGGAAACACCATATATTTT. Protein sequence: CASSFSRDRGSLSGNTIYF.

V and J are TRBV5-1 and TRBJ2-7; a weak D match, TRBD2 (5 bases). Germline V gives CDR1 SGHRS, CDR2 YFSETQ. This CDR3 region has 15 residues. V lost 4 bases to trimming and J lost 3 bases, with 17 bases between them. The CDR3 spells CASSPQADALYEQYF. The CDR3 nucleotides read TGCGCCAGCAGCCCCCAAGCGGACGCACTCTACGAGCAGTACTTC.

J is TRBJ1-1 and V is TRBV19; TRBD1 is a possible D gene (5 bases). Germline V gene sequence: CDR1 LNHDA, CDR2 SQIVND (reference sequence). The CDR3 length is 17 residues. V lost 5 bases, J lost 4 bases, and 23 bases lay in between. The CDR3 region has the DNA TGTGCCAGTAGTTCCCCCCGGGGGGAGGGTAGGGGCACTGAAGCTTTCTTT. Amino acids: CASSSPRGEGRGTEAFF.

The CDR3 nucleotides are TGCAGCGTTGAAGATCGCAGGGGGAACACTGAAGCTTTCTTT. As protein: CSVEDRRGNTEAFF. The chain links TRBV29-1 to TRBJ1-1, with D perhaps matching TRBD1 (6 bases). The CDR3 runs 14 residues. The V end was cut by 0 bases, the J end by 1 base, with 9 bases between. Looked up from germline, CDR1 is SQVTM and CDR2 is ANQGSEA.

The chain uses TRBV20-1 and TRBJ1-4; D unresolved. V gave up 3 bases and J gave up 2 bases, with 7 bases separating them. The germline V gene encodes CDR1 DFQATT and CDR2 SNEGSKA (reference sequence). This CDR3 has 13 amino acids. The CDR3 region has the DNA TGCAGTGCTAGTGGAGGGACTAATGAAAAACTGTTTTTT. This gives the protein CSASGGTNEKLFF.

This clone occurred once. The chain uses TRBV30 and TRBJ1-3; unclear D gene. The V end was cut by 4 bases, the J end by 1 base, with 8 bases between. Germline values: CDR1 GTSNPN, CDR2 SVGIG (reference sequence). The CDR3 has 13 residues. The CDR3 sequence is CAWNRRSGNTIYF. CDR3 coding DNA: TGTGCCTGGAACAGAAGGTCTGGAAACACCATATATTTT.

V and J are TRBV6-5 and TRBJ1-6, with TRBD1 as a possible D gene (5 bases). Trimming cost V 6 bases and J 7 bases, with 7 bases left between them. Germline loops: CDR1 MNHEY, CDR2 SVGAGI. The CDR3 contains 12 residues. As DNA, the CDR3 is TGTGCCAGCAGCCGGGGGAATTCACCCCTCCACTTT. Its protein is CASSRGNSPLHF.

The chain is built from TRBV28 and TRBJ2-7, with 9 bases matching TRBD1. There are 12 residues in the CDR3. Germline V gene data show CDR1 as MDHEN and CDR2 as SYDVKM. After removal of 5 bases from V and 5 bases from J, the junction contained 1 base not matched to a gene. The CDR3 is CASSGQGNEQYF. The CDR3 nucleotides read TGTGCCAGCAGTGGACAGGGGAACGAGCAGTACTTC.

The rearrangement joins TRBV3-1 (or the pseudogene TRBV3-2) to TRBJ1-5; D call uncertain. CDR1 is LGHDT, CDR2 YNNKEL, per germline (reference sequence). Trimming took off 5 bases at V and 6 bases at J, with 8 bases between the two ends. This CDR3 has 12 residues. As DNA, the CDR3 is TGTGCCAGCAGCACCGGAGGTCAGCCCCAGCATTTT. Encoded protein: CASSTGGQPQHF.

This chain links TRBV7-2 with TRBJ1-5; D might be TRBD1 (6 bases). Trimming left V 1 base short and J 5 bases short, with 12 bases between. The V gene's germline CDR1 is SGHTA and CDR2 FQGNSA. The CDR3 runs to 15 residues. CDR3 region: CASSLVGHLDQPQHF. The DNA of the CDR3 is TGTGCCAGCAGCTTAGTGGGACACTTGGATCAGCCCCAGCATTTT.

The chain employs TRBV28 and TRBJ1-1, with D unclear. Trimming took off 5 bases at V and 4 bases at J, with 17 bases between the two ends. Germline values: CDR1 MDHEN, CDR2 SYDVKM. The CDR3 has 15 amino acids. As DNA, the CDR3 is TGTGCCAGCAGTGGCCCGGGGTCAGTGAGCACTGAAGCTTTCTTT. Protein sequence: CASSGPGSVSTEAFF.

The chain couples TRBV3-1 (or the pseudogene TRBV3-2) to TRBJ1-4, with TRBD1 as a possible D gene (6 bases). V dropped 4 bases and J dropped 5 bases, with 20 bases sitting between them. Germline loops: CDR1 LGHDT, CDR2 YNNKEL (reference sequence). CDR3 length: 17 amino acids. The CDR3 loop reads CASSLLSRGWKNEKLFF. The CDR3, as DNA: TGTGCCAGCAGCCTCCTCTCCAGGGGTTGGAAAAATGAAAAACTGTTTTTT.

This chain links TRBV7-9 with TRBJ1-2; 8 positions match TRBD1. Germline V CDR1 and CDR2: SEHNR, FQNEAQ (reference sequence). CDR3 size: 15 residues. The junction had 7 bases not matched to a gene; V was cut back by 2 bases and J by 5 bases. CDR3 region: CASSLSQGARYGYTF. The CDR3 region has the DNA TGTGCCAGCAGCTTATCTCAGGGGGCGAGGTATGGCTACACCTTC.

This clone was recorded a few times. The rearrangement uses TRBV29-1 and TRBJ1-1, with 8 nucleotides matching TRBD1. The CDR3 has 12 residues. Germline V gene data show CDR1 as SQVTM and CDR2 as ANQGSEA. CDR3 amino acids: CSYRGLNTEAFF. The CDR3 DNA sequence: TGCAGTTACAGGGGGTTAAACACTGAAGCTTTCTTT.

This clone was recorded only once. The CDR3 here is CASSPTRTRGTEAFF. CDR3 bases: TGTGCCAGCAGTCCAACCCGGACAAGGGGGACTGAAGCTTTCTTT. V usage is TRBV6-5 and J usage is TRBJ1-1; possible D gene TRBD1, 6 bases. This CDR3 comprises 15 residues. The germline CDR1 and CDR2 sequences are MNHEY and SVGAGI. V shed 5 bases and J shed 5 bases, with 18 bases lying between them.

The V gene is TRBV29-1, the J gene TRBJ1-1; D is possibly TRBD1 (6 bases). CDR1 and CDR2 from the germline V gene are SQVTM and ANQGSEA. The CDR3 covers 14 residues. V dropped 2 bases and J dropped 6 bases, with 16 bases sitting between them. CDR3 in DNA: TGCAGCGTTGAAAGGTTCCAGGGGTGGGCTGAAGCTTTCTTT. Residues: CSVERFQGWAEAFF.

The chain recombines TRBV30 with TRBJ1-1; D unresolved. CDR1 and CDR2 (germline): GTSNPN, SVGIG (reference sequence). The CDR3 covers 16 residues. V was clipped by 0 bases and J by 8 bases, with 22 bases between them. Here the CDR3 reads CAWSVGFSVVSSEAFF. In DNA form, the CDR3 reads TGTGCCTGGAGTGTTGGCTTTTCGGTAGTTAGCTCGGAAGCTTTCTTT. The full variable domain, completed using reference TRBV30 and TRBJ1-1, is SQTIHQWPATLVQPVGSPLSLECTVEGTSNPNLYWYRQAAGRGLQLLFYSVGIGQISSEVPQNLSASRPQDRQFILSSKKLLLSDSGFYLCAWSVGFSVVSSEAFFGQGTRLTVV.

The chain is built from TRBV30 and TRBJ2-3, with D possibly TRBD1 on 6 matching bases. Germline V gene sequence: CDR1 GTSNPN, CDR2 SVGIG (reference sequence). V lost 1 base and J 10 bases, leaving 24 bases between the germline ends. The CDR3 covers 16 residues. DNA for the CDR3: TGTGCCTGGAGTGCCTCCCTAATTGGGGGCCGCATGGCGCAGTATTTT. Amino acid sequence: CAWSASLIGGRMAQYF.